This is a list of T cell receptor beta chains from one sample in a study of beta chain features in type 1 diabetes. The method was immunoSEQ multiplex PCR; TCRdb's version includes in-frame clones alone and lacks a portion of them. The sample has more than 200,000 clones, about a sixth seen once. The sample consisted of naive CD4+ T cells from blood. The receptors come from a man aged 25-45 years with type 1 diabetes. CDR3s include the opening cysteine and the closing phenylalanine or tryptophan. For some rows the clone size is stated as once, few or many, or as a class when expanded; others skip it.

len,v_gene,abundance,CDR3aa
15,TRBV30,few,CAWSVGQGLQETQYF
15,TRBV7-2,few,CASSSWERGSSEAFF
14,TRBV7-2,NA,CASSFRAAQETQYF
15,TRBV10-3,NA,CAISEASGDLGEQFF
16,TRBV4-2,NA,CASSQDGTRISDEQYF
11,TRBV7-2,NA,CASSPTLGLFF
14,TRBV7-2,NA,CASSLFTRDGIQYF
16,TRBV6-5,NA,CASSYYRSGGTGELFF
11,TRBV20-1,NA,CSARTGYGYTF
13,TRBV29-1,few,CSVAGRANTEAFF
12,TRBV28,few,CASSLSLKEQFF
14,TRBV15,NA,CATSRDGQDYGYTF
11,TRBV29-1,few,CSVIQGNEQYF
12,TRBV29-1,few,CSCRGVQETQYF
15,TRBV23-1,NA,CASSQFRQPGEPQHF
14,TRBV7-2,few,CASSYRHGQETQYF
17,TRBV7-6,few,CASSPKLRGRSYNEQFF
16,TRBV4-1,NA,CASSHRDRGGTDTQYF
13,TRBV4-1,few,CASRFSGQYEAFF
13,TRBV6-6,NA,CASSRASGETQYF
14,TRBV5-1,NA,CASSLERTSLEQYF
12,TRBV9,NA,CASSPGADTQYF
16,TRBV30,NA,CAWSVKLASSYNEQFF
13,TRBV28,NA,CASSRQGLGTQYF
14,TRBV4-1,NA,CASSLGTGTYGYTF
15,TRBV7-2,NA,CASSLGRAAYNEQFF
11,TRBV28,few,CASSLIYEQFF
15,TRBV11-2,few,CASSLDGPFGTEAFF
15,TRBV29-1,few,CSVTSGTGFYETQYF
14,TRBV7-9,NA,CASSPRGGPYEQYF
14,TRBV7-9,NA,CASSSGLAGDTQYF
13,TRBV30,few,CAWNKDAGNEQFF
14,TRBV7-3,NA,CASSSQRDWPTQYF
15,TRBV25-1,NA,CASLPSGGAAYEQYF
12,TRBV5-1,NA,CASSSSGETQYF
13,TRBV4-1,few,CASSPAGNTEAFF
15,TRBV30,few,CAWRQTLGSYNEQFF
13,TRBV6-5,NA,CASGRQGGETQYF
15,TRBV30,NA,CAWSEGSGSYNEQFF
13,TRBV29-1,few,CSVLRDIQETQYF
13,TRBV28,few,CASWTGSTGELFF
13,TRBV25-1,NA,CASSRGTNQPQHF